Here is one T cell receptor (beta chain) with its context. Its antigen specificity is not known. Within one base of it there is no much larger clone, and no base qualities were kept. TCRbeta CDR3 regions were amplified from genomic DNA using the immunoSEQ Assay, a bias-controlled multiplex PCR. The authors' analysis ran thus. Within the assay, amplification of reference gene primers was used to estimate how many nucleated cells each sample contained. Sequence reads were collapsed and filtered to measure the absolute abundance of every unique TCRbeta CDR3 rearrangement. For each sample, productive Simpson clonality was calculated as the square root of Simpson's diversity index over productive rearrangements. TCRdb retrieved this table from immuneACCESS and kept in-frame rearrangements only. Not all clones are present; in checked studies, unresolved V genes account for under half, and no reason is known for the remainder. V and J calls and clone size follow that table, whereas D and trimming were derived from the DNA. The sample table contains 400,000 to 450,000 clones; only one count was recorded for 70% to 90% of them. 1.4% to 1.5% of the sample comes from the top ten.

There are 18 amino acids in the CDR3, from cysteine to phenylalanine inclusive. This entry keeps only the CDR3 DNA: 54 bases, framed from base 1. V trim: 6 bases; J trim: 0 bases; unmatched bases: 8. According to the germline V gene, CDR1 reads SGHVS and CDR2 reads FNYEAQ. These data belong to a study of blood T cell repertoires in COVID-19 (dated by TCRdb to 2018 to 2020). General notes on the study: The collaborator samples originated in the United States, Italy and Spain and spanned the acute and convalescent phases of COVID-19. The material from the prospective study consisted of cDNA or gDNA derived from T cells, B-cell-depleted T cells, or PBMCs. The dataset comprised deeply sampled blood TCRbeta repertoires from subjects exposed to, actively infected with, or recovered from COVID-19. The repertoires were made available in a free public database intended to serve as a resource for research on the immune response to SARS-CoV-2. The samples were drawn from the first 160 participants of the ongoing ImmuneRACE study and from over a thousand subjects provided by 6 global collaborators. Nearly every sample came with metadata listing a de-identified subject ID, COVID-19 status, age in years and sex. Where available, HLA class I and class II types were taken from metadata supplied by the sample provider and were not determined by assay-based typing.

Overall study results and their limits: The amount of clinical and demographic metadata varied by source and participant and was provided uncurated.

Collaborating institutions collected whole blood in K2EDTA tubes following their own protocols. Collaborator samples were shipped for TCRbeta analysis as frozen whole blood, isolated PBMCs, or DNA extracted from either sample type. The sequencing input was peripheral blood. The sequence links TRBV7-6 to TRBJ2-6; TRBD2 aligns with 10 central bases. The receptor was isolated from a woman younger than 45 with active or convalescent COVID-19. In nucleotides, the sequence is TGTGCCAGCAGTTCTGGACTAGCGGTGACCTCTGGGGCCAACGTCCTGACTTTC. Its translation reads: CASSSGLAVTSGANVLTF. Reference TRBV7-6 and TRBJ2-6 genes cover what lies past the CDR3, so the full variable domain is GAGVSQSPRYKVTKRGQDVALRCDPISGHVSLYWYRQALGQGPEFLTYFNYEAQQDKSGLPNDRFSAERPEGSISTLTIQRTEQRDSAMYRCASSSGLAVTSGANVLTFGAGSRLTVL.